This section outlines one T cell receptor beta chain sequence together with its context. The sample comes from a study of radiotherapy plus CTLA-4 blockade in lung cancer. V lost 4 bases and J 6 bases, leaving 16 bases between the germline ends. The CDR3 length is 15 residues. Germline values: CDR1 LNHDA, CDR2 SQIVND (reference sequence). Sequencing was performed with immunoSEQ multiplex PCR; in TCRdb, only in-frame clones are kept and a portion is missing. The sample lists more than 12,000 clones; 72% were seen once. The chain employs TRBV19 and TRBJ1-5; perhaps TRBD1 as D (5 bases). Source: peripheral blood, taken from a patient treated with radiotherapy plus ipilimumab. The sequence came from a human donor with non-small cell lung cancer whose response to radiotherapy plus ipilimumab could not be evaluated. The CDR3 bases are TGTGCCAGTAGTAGAACACTTCTTACAGGTCAGCCCCAGCATTTT. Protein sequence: CASSRTLLTGQPQHF.